This T cell receptor (beta chain) was captured in a study of blood T cell repertoires in COVID-19. The CDR3 consists of 13 residues. V lost 2 bases and J lost 6, with 11 bases in between. Germline assignment: CDR1 MNHEY and CDR2 SMNVEV (reference sequence). In the authors' methods: Counts of nucleated cells, estimated from reference gene primer amplification, were obtained. The method was immunoSEQ multiplex PCR; TCRdb's version includes in-frame clones alone and lacks a portion of them. That table gives V, J and clone size, and the DNA gave D and trimming. Of nearly 300,000 clones listed, 88% are singletons.

The rearrangement links TRBV27 to TRBJ2-7, with D maybe TRBD2 (6 bases). This clonotype was obtained from a woman aged 30 to 39 who had recovered from COVID-19. The sequencing sample was made of peripheral blood. In DNA, the CDR3 is TGTGCCAGCAGTTTAGTTGGGGGGAGCGAGCAGTACTTC. It is translated as CASSLVGGSEQYF.